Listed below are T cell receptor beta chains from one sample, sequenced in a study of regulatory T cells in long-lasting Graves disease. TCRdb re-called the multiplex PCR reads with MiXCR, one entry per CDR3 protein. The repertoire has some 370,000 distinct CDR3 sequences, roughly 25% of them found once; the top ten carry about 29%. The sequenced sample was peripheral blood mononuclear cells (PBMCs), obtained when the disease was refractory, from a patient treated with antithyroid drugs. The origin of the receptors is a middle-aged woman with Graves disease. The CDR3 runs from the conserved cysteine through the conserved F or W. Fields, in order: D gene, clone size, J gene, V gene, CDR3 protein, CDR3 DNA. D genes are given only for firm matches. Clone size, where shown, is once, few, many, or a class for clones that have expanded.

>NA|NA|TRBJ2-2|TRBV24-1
CATSDFYGSGTGELFF
TGTGCCACCAGTGATTTTTACGGGAGTGGCACCGGGGAGCTGTTTTTT
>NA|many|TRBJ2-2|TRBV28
CASRGGTGELFF
TGTGCCAGCAGAGGGGGGACCGGGGAGCTGTTTTTT
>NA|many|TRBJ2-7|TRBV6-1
CASSDRYSYEQYF
TGTGCCAGCAGTGACAGATACTCCTACGAGCAGTACTTC
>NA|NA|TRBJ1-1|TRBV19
CASSMMAEGEAFF
TGTGCCAGTAGTATGATGGCAGAGGGTGAAGCTTTCTTT
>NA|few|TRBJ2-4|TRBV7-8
CASSFGQAHRIQYF
TGTGCCAGCAGCTTTGGGCAGGCCCATCGCATTCAGTACTTC
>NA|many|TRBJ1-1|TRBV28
CASSLSLGWNTEAFF
TGTGCCAGCAGTTTATCCCTAGGGTGGAACACTGAAGCTTTCTTT
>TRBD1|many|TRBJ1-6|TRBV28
CASSPVTGGNSPLHF
TGTGCCAGCAGCCCCGTAACAGGGGGAAATTCACCCCTCCACTTT
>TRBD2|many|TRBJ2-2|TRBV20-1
CSARLAGDTGELFF
TGCAGTGCTAGACTAGCGGGAGACACCGGGGAGCTGTTTTTT
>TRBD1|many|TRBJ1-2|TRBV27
CASSLTGARGYTF
TGTGCCAGCAGTTTAACAGGGGCGAGGGGCTACACCTTC
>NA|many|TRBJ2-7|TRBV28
CASSWLRQASYEQYF
TGTGCCAGCAGTTGGCTTCGACAGGCGAGCTACGAGCAGTACTTC
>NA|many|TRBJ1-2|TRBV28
CASSTRGLSYGYTF
TGTGCCAGCAGCACCCGGGGGCTTAGCTATGGCTACACCTTC
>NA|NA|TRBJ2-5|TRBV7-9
CASSHSGHSQETQYF
TGTGCCAGCAGCCACTCGGGACACTCCCAAGAGACCCAGTACTTC
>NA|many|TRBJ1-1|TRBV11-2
CASSTYRDKNTEAFF
TGTGCCAGCAGCACATACAGGGATAAGAACACTGAAGCTTTCTTT
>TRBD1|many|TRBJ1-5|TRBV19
CASTGQGIQPQHF
TGTGCCAGTACCGGACAGGGAATTCAGCCCCAGCATTTT
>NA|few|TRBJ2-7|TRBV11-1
CASSSGLLSYEQYF
TGTGCCAGCAGCTCGGGGCTTCTCTCCTACGAGCAGTACTTC
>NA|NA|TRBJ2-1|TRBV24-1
CATRDSLGTGLYNEQFF
TGTGCCACCAGGGACTCCCTCGGGACTGGGCTCTACAATGAGCAGTTCTTC
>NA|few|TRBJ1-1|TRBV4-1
CASSRDAGATEAFF
TGCGCCAGCAGCAGGGACGCGGGGGCCACTGAAGCTTTCTTT
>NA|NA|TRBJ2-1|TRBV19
CASSISPAAYNEQFF
TGTGCCAGTAGTATCAGCCCAGCGGCCTACAATGAGCAGTTCTTC
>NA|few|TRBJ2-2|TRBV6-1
CASSDLLGLSKGELFF
TGTGCCAGCAGTGACCTTCTCGGACTGTCCAAAGGGGAGCTGTTTTTT
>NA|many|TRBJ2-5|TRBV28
CASRHGTEGETQYF
TGTGCCAGCAGACACGGGACTGAGGGGGAGACCCAGTACTTC
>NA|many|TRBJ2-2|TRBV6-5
CASSWPVTTGELFF
TGTGCCAGCAGTTGGCCGGTGACAACCGGGGAGCTGTTTTTT
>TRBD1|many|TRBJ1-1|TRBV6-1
CASNLGGGNTEAFF
TGTGCCAGCAATCTAGGGGGCGGGAACACTGAAGCTTTCTTT
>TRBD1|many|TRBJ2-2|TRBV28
CASSLVQGAWPGELFF
TGTGCCAGCAGTTTGGTTCAGGGGGCTTGGCCCGGGGAGCTGTTTTTT
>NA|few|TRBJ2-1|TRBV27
CASSRNPGLNEQFF
TGTGCCAGCAGCCGGAACCCTGGGTTGAATGAGCAGTTCTTC
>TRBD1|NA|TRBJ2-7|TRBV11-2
CASSYGQGASEQYF
TGTGCCAGCAGCTACGGACAGGGGGCTAGCGAGCAGTACTTC
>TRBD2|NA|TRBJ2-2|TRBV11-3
CASSLTSRGGGTGELFF
TGTGCCAGCAGCCTCACTTCCCGGGGGGGGGGCACCGGGGAGCTGTTTTTT
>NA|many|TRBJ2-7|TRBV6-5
CASSYDPEAPYYEQYF
TGTGCCAGCAGTTATGACCCGGAGGCGCCATACTACGAGCAGTACTTC
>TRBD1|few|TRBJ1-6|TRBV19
CASSRDRSHNSPLHF
TGTGCCAGTAGTAGGGACAGAAGTCATAATTCACCCCTCCACTTT
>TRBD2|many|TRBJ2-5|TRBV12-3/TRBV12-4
CASSLMGREQETQYF
TGTGCCAGCAGCCTGATGGGGCGGGAGCAAGAGACCCAGTACTTC
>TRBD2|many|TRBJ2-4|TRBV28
CASTAGTSGSVQYF
TGTGCCAGCACCGCGGGGACTAGCGGGAGTGTTCAGTACTTC
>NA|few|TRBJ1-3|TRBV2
CASSYSSETGNTIYF
TGTGCCAGCAGTTACAGTTCTGAAACTGGAAACACCATATATTTT
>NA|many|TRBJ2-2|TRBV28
CASSLRFGRELFF
TGTGCCAGCAGTTTACGGTTTGGGAGGGAGCTGTTTTTT
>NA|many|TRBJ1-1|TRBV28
CASSLRPRGATNTEAFF
TGTGCCAGCAGTTTAAGGCCCCGGGGCGCCACGAACACTGAAGCTTTCTTT
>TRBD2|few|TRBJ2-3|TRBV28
CASSLPVGTSGRTDTQYF
TGTGCCAGCAGTTTACCCGTGGGGACTAGCGGGAGGACAGATACGCAGTATTTT
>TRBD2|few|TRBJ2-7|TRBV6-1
CASSKTSGSYEQYF
TGTGCCAGCAGTAAGACTAGCGGCTCCTACGAGCAGTACTTC
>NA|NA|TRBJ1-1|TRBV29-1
CSVRGGQNTEAFF
TGCAGCGTGAGGGGGGGGCAGAACACTGAAGCTTTCTTT
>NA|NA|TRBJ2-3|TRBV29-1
CSVEDWKDTQYF
TGCAGCGTTGAAGACTGGAAGGATACGCAGTATTTT
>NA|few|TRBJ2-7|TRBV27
CASSLSGREQYF
TGTGCCAGCAGTTTATCAGGGCGCGAGCAGTACTTC
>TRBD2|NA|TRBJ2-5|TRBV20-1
CSASGTSGSTQYF
TGCAGTGCTTCCGGGACTAGCGGGAGCACCCAGTACTTC
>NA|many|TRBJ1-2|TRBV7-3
CASSRGTNYGYTF
TGTGCCAGCAGTCGTGGGACTAACTATGGCTACACCTTC
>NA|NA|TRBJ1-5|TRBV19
CASSIGVRQPQHF
TGTGCCAGTAGTATAGGGGTTCGTCAGCCCCAGCATTTT
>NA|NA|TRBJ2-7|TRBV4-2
CASSQAVSSYEQYF
TGTGCCAGCAGCCAGGCTGTCAGCTCCTACGAGCAGTACTTC
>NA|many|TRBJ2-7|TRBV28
CASTLLLGLEQYF
TGTGCCAGCACCCTCCTACTAGGTTTGGAGCAGTACTTC
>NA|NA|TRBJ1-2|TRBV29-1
CSVKGDYYGYTF
TGCAGCGTTAAGGGGGATTACTATGGCTACACCTTC